The 25 T cell receptor beta chains below all came from one sample that was sequenced in a study of human T cells and chemical hapten exposure. TCRdb recomputed calls from the RACE reads with MiXCR, one row per CDR3 protein. There are about 99,000 distinct CDR3 sequences in the sample; over 10% occur only once, and around 2.2% lies in the top ten. Time point noted: patch test 1, 2 weeks after DPC sensitization. Treatment given: therapeutic diphenylcyclopropenone sensitization with weekly scalp DPC. Material: whole blood, obtained in connection with sensitization to the hapten diphenylcyclopropenone (DPC). Every receptor here comes from a woman aged 40 to 50 with alopecia areata. Some clones in this sample may be carry-over from other donors' samples.

This clonotype came up many times. The chain recombines TRBV2 with TRBJ2-6, with TRBD1 identical over 8 bases. The CDR3 length is 16 residues. V shed 6 bases and J 0 bases; nucleotides not matched to a gene: 4. Germline V lookup: CDR1 SNHLY, CDR2 FYNNEI. CDR3 sequence (DNA): TGTGCCAGCAGGACAGGGGCCAGCTCTGGGGCCAACGTCCTGACTTTC. Encoded protein: CASRTGASSGANVLTF.

The chain employs TRBV6-1 and TRBJ2-4; D unresolved. CDR1 is MNHNS, CDR2 SASEGT, per germline. Trimming removed 3 bases at V and 4 bases at J, with 4 bases between. The CDR3 contains 12 residues. This CDR3 is CASSERKNIQYF. DNA of the CDR3: TGTGCCAGCAGTGAGAGAAAAAACATTCAGTACTTC.

This chain uses TRBV20-1 with TRBJ2-1; D is perhaps TRBD2 (6 bases). There are 13 residues in the CDR3. The ends were cut back, 6 bases at V and 9 bases at J, with 18 bases in the middle. Germline V lookup: CDR1 DFQATT, CDR2 SNEGSKA (reference sequence). DNA of the CDR3: TGCAGTGCACCAGCGGGCCCGGGACTTGAGCAGTTCTTC. It is translated as CSAPAGPGLEQFF.

The V call is TRBV11-1, the J call TRBJ2-1; D assignment may be TRBD1 or TRBD2 (5 bases each). This CDR3 has 12 amino acids. Germline loops: CDR1 SGHAT, CDR2 FQDESV (reference sequence). V was shortened by 1 base and J by 12 bases, with 10 bases between the two germline ends. The CDR3, as DNA: TGTGCCAGCAGCTTAGGAGGGGATGGGCAGTTCTTC. Its protein is CASSLGGDGQFF.

The V and J genes are TRBV28 and TRBJ2-1; D is unresolved. The CDR3 covers 10 residues. The germline CDR1 and CDR2 sequences are MDHEN and SYDVKM. V lost 8 bases, J lost 7 bases, and 6 bases lay in between. The CDR3: CASGINEQFF. In DNA form, the CDR3 reads TGTGCCAGCGGAATTAATGAGCAGTTCTTC.

The sample holds many counts of this clonotype. The V gene is TRBV6-2 or TRBV6-3, the J gene TRBJ2-1, with D unclear. The V end lost 5 bases, the J end lost 1 base, and 6 bases lay between the germline ends. This CDR3 spans 13 amino acids. Germline CDR1 reads MNHEY; CDR2 reads SVGEGT. Written as DNA, the CDR3 is TGTGCCAGCAGTAATGGGTCCTACAATGAGCAGTTCTTC. Encoded protein: CASSNGSYNEQFF.

This clonotype was observed a few times. The gene calls are TRBV27 and TRBJ2-2, with 16 bases lining up with TRBD2. V was pared by 6 bases and J by 1 base, with 14 bases of the junction left unmatched. Germline V lookup: CDR1 MNHEY, CDR2 SMNVEV (reference sequence). The CDR3 loop spans 21 amino acids. The CDR3 here is CASRPGQGTSGRGRNTGELFF. The CDR3 DNA sequence: TGTGCCAGCAGGCCGGGACAGGGGACTAGCGGGAGGGGGCGGAACACCGGGGAGCTGTTTTTT.

This clonotype came up many times. The V call is TRBV19, the J call TRBJ2-1; TRBD2 is a possible D gene (6 bases). Germline V CDR1 and CDR2: LNHDA, SQIVND (reference sequence). The V end lost 11 bases, the J end lost 4 bases, and 15 bases lay between the germline ends. The CDR3 loop spans 13 amino acids. CDR3 DNA: TGTGCCTCTAACCCCGGGGGTTACAATGAGCAGTTCTTC. Translation gives CASNPGGYNEQFF.

In its sample, this clonotype was seen a few times. The chain has TRBV24-1 and TRBJ2-4; 9 bases agree with TRBD1. From germline, CDR1 is KGHDR and CDR2 SFDVKD. The CDR3 loop spans 15 amino acids. After removal of 5 bases from V and 6 bases from J, the junction contained 7 bases not matched to a gene. CDR3 coding DNA: TGTGCCACCAGTGGTGGGACAGGGACCGGAAACATTCAGTACTTC. This codes for CATSGGTGTGNIQYF.

At least ten counts were recorded for this clonotype. The chain links TRBV20-1 to TRBJ2-1; D perhaps matches TRBD2 (6 bases). The CDR3 loop spans 14 amino acids. Trimming shortened V by 4 bases and J by 5 bases, and 15 bases separated the two germline ends. CDR1 DFQATT and CDR2 SNEGSKA come from the germline V gene (reference sequence). The CDR3 DNA sequence: TGCAGTGCTACTGAATTGACTAGAAACAATGAGCAGTTCTTC. The encoded protein is CSATELTRNNEQFF.

This clonotype appeared a few times. The chain carries TRBV6-1 and TRBJ2-7, with 9 bases that match TRBD2. Germline V gene sequence: CDR1 MNHNS, CDR2 SASEGT. J lost 5 bases, V lost 8 bases, and 16 bases had no gene match. The CDR3 contains 16 residues. The CDR3, as DNA: TGTGCCAGCCAGAGGTACAGCGGGAGGACTCACAACGAGCAGTACTTC. It specifies CASQRYSGRTHNEQYF.

This clonotype was detected ten times or more. The rearrangement uses TRBV15 and TRBJ1-1; D ambiguous. Germline CDR1 LNHNV, CDR2 YYDKDF (reference sequence). The CDR3 has 13 residues. The V end lost 3 bases, the J end lost 1 base, and 6 bases lay between the germline ends. The CDR3 bases are TGTGCCACCAGCAGCACACCGAACACTGAAGCTTTCTTT. As protein: CATSSTPNTEAFF.

V usage is TRBV6-5 and J usage is TRBJ2-7; the D gene is possibly TRBD2 (7 bases). Germline CDR1 and CDR2: MNHEY and SVGAGI. The CDR3 is 16 amino acids. V was shortened by 5 bases and J by 0 bases, with 17 bases between the two germline ends. The CDR3 nucleotides are TGTGCCAGCAGTCCAGGGGCGGGGGCGAGCTCCTACGAGCAGTACTTC. Protein: CASSPGAGASSYEQYF.

This clonotype was detected ten times or more. The chain couples TRBV6-2 or TRBV6-3 to TRBJ2-1, with 9 bases lining up with TRBD2. Germline CDR1 reads MNHEY; CDR2 reads SVGEGT. V trimming: 6 bases; J trimming: 1 base; junction bases outside the gene matches: 10. The CDR3 consists of 17 residues. CDR3 DNA sequence: TGTGCCAGCAGCACCCTTCCTCTAGCGGGGTCCTACAATGAGCAGTTCTTC. Translating it yields CASSTLPLAGSYNEQFF.

This clonotype was seen many times. The V gene is TRBV24-1, the J gene TRBJ1-5; D ambiguous. The CDR3 runs to 15 residues. Germline loops: CDR1 KGHDR, CDR2 SFDVKD. V lost 3 bases and J lost 0, with 8 bases in between. CDR3 in amino acids: CATSDRRNSNQPQHF. The CDR3 DNA reads TGTGCCACCAGTGATAGGAGGAATAGCAATCAGCCCCAGCATTTT.

The chain is built from TRBV7-2 and TRBJ1-5, with D perhaps matching TRBD1 (6 bases). Germline CDR1 is SGHTA and CDR2 is FQGNSA. This CDR3 region has 17 residues. V was shortened by 1 base and J by 1 base, with 14 bases between the two germline ends. In DNA form, the CDR3 reads TGTGCCAGCAGCTTAGGGCCCCGGGGGGCAAGCAATCAGCCCCAGCATTTT. Residues: CASSLGPRGASNQPQHF.

This clonotype was detected many times. The rearrangement uses TRBV5-5 and TRBJ1-5; the D gene is possibly TRBD1 (6 bases). Germline V gives CDR1 SGHKS, CDR2 YYEKEE (reference sequence). V was shortened by 0 bases and J by 2 bases, with 9 bases between the two germline ends. CDR3 size: 15 residues. CDR3 loop: CASSLAGGGNQPQHF. Here the CDR3 DNA reads TGTGCCAGCAGCTTGGCCGGGGGCGGCAATCAGCCCCAGCATTTT.

The rearrangement uses TRBV29-1 and TRBJ2-3; D call uncertain. This CDR3 is built from 13 residues. V dropped 8 bases and J dropped 1 base, with 13 bases sitting between them. Germline-derived CDR1 and CDR2 are SQVTM and ANQGSEA. The CDR3 loop is CSLCLGRTDTQYF. CDR3 nucleotide sequence: TGCAGCCTCTGTCTTGGGCGCACAGATACGCAGTATTTT.

This clonotype was seen ten or more times. The CDR3: CSVERADTQYF. CDR3 sequence (DNA): TGCAGCGTTGAAAGGGCAGATACGCAGTATTTT. The genes are TRBV29-1 and TRBJ2-3, with D uncertain. The CDR3 sequence is 11 residues long. Trimming removed 2 bases from V and 4 bases from J, with 4 bases in between. Germline values: CDR1 SQVTM, CDR2 ANQGSEA.

This clonotype was seen a few times. This rearrangement joins TRBV24-1 to TRBJ2-1; 10 positions match TRBD2. The germline CDR1 and CDR2 sequences are KGHDR and SFDVKD. This CDR3 has 18 residues. The trim removed 3 bases at V and 4 bases at J, leaving 11 bases unmatched. The CDR3 region is CATSDPSLTSGAYNEQFF. The CDR3 DNA reads TGTGCCACCAGTGATCCTTCCTTAACTAGCGGGGCTTACAATGAGCAGTTCTTC.

The chain uses TRBV20-1 and TRBJ2-1; 10 nucleotides match TRBD2. Germline V lookup: CDR1 DFQATT, CDR2 SNEGSKA (reference sequence). V was pared by 0 bases and J by 7 bases, with 6 bases of the junction left unmatched. The CDR3 runs to 15 residues. CDR3 loop: CSARDIPAGGNEQFF. CDR3 coding DNA: TGCAGTGCTAGAGATATCCCAGCGGGAGGGAATGAGCAGTTCTTC.

This clonotype turned up a few times. The chain uses TRBV29-1 and TRBJ2-1; 8 bases agree with TRBD2. Germline V gene sequence: CDR1 SQVTM, CDR2 ANQGSEA. There are 13 residues in the CDR3. With 6 bases clipped from V and 9 bases from J, the junction kept 10 bases outside the gene matches. CDR3 nucleotide sequence: TGCAGCGTCTCTTGGCGTAGCGGGATTGAGCAGTTCTTC. Its translation: CSVSWRSGIEQFF.

On this clonotype itself: One junction end does not reproduce the germline sequence, and a read error may be involved. The chain links TRBV7-8 to TRBJ1-2; D remains ambiguous. The CDR3 is 12 residues long. Germline loops: CDR1 SGHVS, CDR2 FQNEAQ. CDR3 protein: CASSPTPRAPSF. CDR3 DNA: TGTGCCAGCAGCCCTACCCCCCGGGCGCCGTCCTTC.

V usage is TRBV5-4 and J usage is TRBJ2-2; 11 bases agree with TRBD2. This CDR3 is 16 amino acids long. CDR1 and CDR2 (germline): SGHNT, YYREEE (reference sequence). With 4 bases clipped from V and 1 base from J, the junction kept 3 bases outside the gene matches. The CDR3 reads CASSPGTSGNTGELFF. The CDR3 nucleotides are TGTGCCAGCAGCCCCGGGACTAGCGGGAACACCGGGGAGCTGTTTTTT.

This clonotype appeared a few times. The chain couples TRBV6-2 or TRBV6-3 to TRBJ1-2; 8 bases line up with TRBD1. Germline trimming cut 4 bases from V and 7 bases from J; bases unmatched to any gene: 8. The CDR3 has 14 amino acids. Per germline, CDR1 MNHEY and CDR2 SVGEGT. CDR3 protein: CASSSTDRVGGYTF. The CDR3 nucleotides read TGTGCCAGCAGTTCCACGGACAGGGTCGGTGGCTACACCTTC.